These 7 T cell receptor beta chains were all obtained from the same sample, sequenced in a study of blood T cell repertoires in COVID-19. Libraries were prepared by immunoSEQ multiplex PCR; TCRdb keeps only in-frame clonotypes and omits some of them. This table has tens of thousands of clones, 80% to 90% appearing once. Source material: peripheral blood. These receptors were obtained from a man aged 55 to 70 with active COVID-19.

The chain recombines TRBV5-8 with TRBJ1-2; 8 bases are a match to TRBD1. The ends lost 2 bases at V and 6 bases at J; junction bases unmatched: 3. The CDR3 is made up of 13 amino acids. Looked up from germline, CDR1 is SGHTS and CDR2 is YDEGEE. CDR3 coding DNA: TGTGCCAGCAGCTTTGGACAGGGCGATGGCTACACCTTC. Translation: CASSFGQGDGYTF.

The chain recombines TRBV19 with TRBJ1-6, with 7 bases aligning to TRBD1. Per germline, CDR1 LNHDA and CDR2 SQIVND (reference sequence). The CDR3 spans 15 residues. With 3 bases clipped from V and 4 bases from J, the junction kept 3 bases outside the gene matches. The CDR3 is CASSMRTGYNSPLHF. CDR3 in DNA: TGTGCCAGTAGTATGCGGACAGGTTATAATTCACCCCTCCACTTT.

By share, this clone counts as medium-sized (0.01 to 0.1%). The V call is TRBV10-3, the J call TRBJ1-6, with TRBD1 matching over 7 bases. Trimming took 8 bases from V and 6 from J; bases not matched to a gene: 7. The CDR3 runs to 14 residues. Germline assignment: CDR1 ENHRY and CDR2 SYGVKD. This chain's CDR3 is CAIGTGDSNSPLHF. The CDR3 nucleotides read TGTGCCATCGGCACAGGGGATAGTAATTCACCCCTCCACTTT.

The chain has TRBV2 and TRBJ1-2, with D possibly matching TRBD1 (5 bases). The V gene lost 6 bases and the J gene lost 3 bases, with 14 bases spanning the gap. The germline V gene encodes CDR1 SNHLY and CDR2 FYNNEI. The CDR3 covers 14 residues. For the CDR3, the DNA is TGTGCCAGCAGAGCCTGGGGGGTGGACTATGGCTACACCTTC. Translating it yields CASRAWGVDYGYTF.

The CDR3 here is CASSYAGGTQETQYF. CDR3 sequence (DNA): TGTGCCAGCAGTTACGCGGGAGGGACACAAGAGACCCAGTACTTC. V usage is TRBV6-5 and J usage is TRBJ2-5; TRBD2 agrees at 9 bases. J gave up 2 bases and V 2 bases, and 3 bases lay outside the gene matches. There are 15 residues in the CDR3. The germline gives CDR1 MNHEY, CDR2 SVGAGI.

The V call is TRBV4-3, the J call TRBJ2-1; 11 positions agree with TRBD1. The CDR3 is made up of 15 amino acids. CDR1 LGHNA and CDR2 YSLEER come from the germline V gene. The V gene end was trimmed by 3 bases and the J gene end by 9 bases; junction bases not matched to a gene: 7. CDR3 amino acids: CASSQRTGGPTEQFF. The CDR3 DNA sequence: TGCGCCAGCAGCCAGAGGACAGGGGGCCCTACTGAGCAGTTCTTC.

The CDR3 here is CASSPPGLAGNEQFF. In DNA, the CDR3 is TGTGCCAGTAGTCCTCCGGGACTAGCGGGGAACGAGCAGTTCTTC. The rearrangement uses TRBV19 and TRBJ2-1, with 13 bases matching TRBD2. The V gene's germline CDR1 is LNHDA and CDR2 SQIVND (reference sequence). J gave up 10 bases and V 5 bases, and 8 bases lay outside the gene matches. The CDR3 runs 15 residues.